This is a list of T cell receptor beta chains from one sample in a study of control samples from healthy donors and cancer patients. Data came from immunoSEQ multiplex PCR; TCRdb stores just in-frame clones and leaves some out. The sample records approximately 150,000 clones, around 94% being singletons. Sequenced sample: blood. The receptors come from a woman younger than 35 in good health. The CDR3 runs from the conserved cysteine through the conserved F or W. The order of the fields is J gene, clone size, V gene, D gene, CDR3 DNA, CDR3 protein. The D gene is left open where the match is weak. Only part of the rows carry a size: once, few, many, or a class if the clone is expanded.

TRBJ1-4 . TRBV4-1 TRBD1 TGCGCCAGCAGCCAAGGGACAGGGGGGGATGAAAAACTGTTTTTT CASSQGTGGDEKLFF
TRBJ1-5 . TRBV11-3 . TGTGCCAGCAGCTTTACCGTTGGTCAGCCCCAGCATTTT CASSFTVGQPQHF
TRBJ1-3 . TRBV5-4 . TGTGCCAGCAGCTTGGCTCGAGGGGTCGGCGGAAACACCATATATTTT CASSLARGVGGNTIYF
TRBJ2-2 . TRBV7-3 . TGTGCCAGCAGCTTGGGGGGCACCGGGGAGCTGTTTTTT CASSLGGTGELFF
TRBJ2-1 . TRBV19 . TGTGCCAGTAGTACAACAGGGTGGAGCAATGAGCAGTTCTTC CASSTTGWSNEQFF
TRBJ1-2 once TRBV29-1 TRBD1 TGCAGCGTTGAGGTATCGACAGGGGAGGATGGCTACACCTTC CSVEVSTGEDGYTF
TRBJ2-7 . TRBV6-5 . TGTGCCAGCAGTTATTCCCGACAGATCTACGAGCAGTACTTC CASSYSRQIYEQYF
TRBJ1-5 . TRBV21-1 . TGTGCCAGCAGCACCTCCCGAAGACAGGTTAATAGCAATCAGCCCCAGCATTTT CASSTSRRQVNSNQPQHF
TRBJ2-7 . TRBV2 TRBD1 TGTGCCAGCACCGGTGCGGGACAGGGGCCCTCCAAGCAGTACTTC CASTGAGQGPSKQYF
TRBJ2-5 . TRBV28 TRBD2 TGTGCCAGCAGTTCCAGCGGGAGAATGGGGACCCAGTACTTC CASSSSGRMGTQYF
TRBJ1-5 . TRBV5-8 TRBD1 TGTGCCAGCAGCTTCAGGGGGCTAGAGGTTCAGCCCCAGCATTTT CASSFRGLEVQPQHF
TRBJ2-6 . TRBV2 . TGTGCCAGCAGGCAATTTGGGGGATACTCTGGGGCCAACGTCCTGACTTTC CASRQFGGYSGANVLTF
TRBJ1-2 . TRBV19 . TGTGCCAGTAGTACTACTTCTAACTATGGCTACACCTTC CASSTTSNYGYTF
TRBJ1-6 . TRBV5-4 . TGTGCCAGCAGCTCGACCAGGGGAGAGAAACCCCTCCACTTT CASSSTRGEKPLHF